Listed below are T cell receptor beta chains from one sample, sequenced in a study of blood T cell repertoires in COVID-19. Method: immunoSEQ multiplex PCR; TCRdb's copy keeps in-frame clones and lacks some. This table holds 85,000 to 90,000 clones, 89% found once. The source material was peripheral blood. These receptors all come from a woman of 80 years or more with active COVID-19. Both conserved end residues are part of each CDR3. The order of the fields is D gene, clone size, J gene, V gene, CDR3 DNA, CDR3 protein. D genes are given only for firm matches. The size of a clone is reported for some rows only, either as once, few or many, or as a class for expanded clones.

D: TRBD2; size: -; J: TRBJ2-7; V: TRBV9; DNA: TGTGCCAGCAGCGTAGGTCCGGGAGGGACCTACGAGCAGTACTTC; CDR3: CASSVGPGGTYEQYF
D: -; size: -; J: TRBJ2-7; V: TRBV2; DNA: TGTGCCAGCAGTGACGGGCAGGGAAGCGACGAGCAGTACTTC; CDR3: CASSDGQGSDEQYF
D: -; size: -; J: TRBJ2-1; V: TRBV5-6; DNA: TGTGCCAGCAGCTTGGACGCGACTAGCTCCTACAATGAGCAGTTCTTC; CDR3: CASSLDATSSYNEQFF
D: -; size: -; J: TRBJ2-2; V: TRBV7-2; DNA: TGTGCCAGCAGCCAGAGGGGGGGACTGGGGTGGACCGGGGAGCTGTTTTTT; CDR3: CASSQRGGLGWTGELFF
D: -; size: -; J: TRBJ1-2; V: TRBV19; DNA: TGTGCCAGTAGTGCCCTCGTTACATTTTATGGCTACACCTTC; CDR3: CASSALVTFYGYTF
D: TRBD1; size: once; J: TRBJ1-6; V: TRBV7-4; DNA: TGTGCCAGCAGCGTGACCACTATCCGGGACAGGGAACGGGTAAGGAATTCACCCCTCCACTTT; CDR3: CASSVTTIRDRERVRNSPLHF
D: -; size: few; J: TRBJ1-5; V: TRBV2; DNA: TGTGCCAGCAGTCCCTACAGGGACAATCAGCCCCAGCATTTT; CDR3: CASSPYRDNQPQHF
D: -; size: few; J: TRBJ1-2; V: TRBV5-4; DNA: TGTGCCAGCAGCTCAGGGGCCTGGAGTGGCTACACCTTC; CDR3: CASSSGAWSGYTF
D: -; size: -; J: TRBJ2-3; V: TRBV28; DNA: TGTGCCAGCAGCCCGTCGGGTAGCCCCACAGATACGCAGTATTTT; CDR3: CASSPSGSPTDTQYF
D: -; size: -; J: TRBJ2-1; V: TRBV19; DNA: TGTGCCAGTAGTATAGGCAGGGTTGTTCTCGATGAGCAGTTCTTC; CDR3: CASSIGRVVLDEQFF
D: -; size: -; J: TRBJ1-5; V: TRBV19; DNA: TGTGCCAGTAGTATAGAGGTGAGAAATCAGCCCCAGCATTTT; CDR3: CASSIEVRNQPQHF
D: -; size: -; J: TRBJ1-2; V: TRBV6-5; DNA: TGTGCCAGCAGTTACGACAGACACTATGGCTACACCTTC; CDR3: CASSYDRHYGYTF
D: TRBD1; size: -; J: TRBJ1-3; V: TRBV7-8; DNA: TGTGCCAGCAGCCCCCAGGGACAGCCAAACTCTGGAAACACCATATATTTT; CDR3: CASSPQGQPNSGNTIYF
D: -; size: few; J: TRBJ2-1; V: TRBV6-6; DNA: TGTGCCAGCAGTTACCGGAGCTCCTACAATGAGCAGTTCTTC; CDR3: CASSYRSSYNEQFF
D: -; size: once; J: TRBJ2-2; V: TRBV7-3; DNA: TGTGCCAGCAGCTTATTGCCCAAACAGAACACCGGGGAGCTGTTTTTT; CDR3: CASSLLPKQNTGELFF
D: TRBD1; size: few; J: TRBJ2-1; V: TRBV13; DNA: TGTGCCAGCAGCCCCCCCGGGAAGGGGGCTGACAATGAGCAGTTCTTC; CDR3: CASSPPGKGADNEQFF
D: -; size: -; J: TRBJ2-7; V: TRBV3-1/TRBV3-2; DNA: TGTGCCAGCAGCCCCTCGGACTTAAACTCCTACGAGCAGTACTTC; CDR3: CASSPSDLNSYEQYF
D: -; size: -; J: TRBJ1-1; V: TRBV18; DNA: TGTGCCAGCTCACCACCGACTTTGAATGAAGCTTTCTTT; CDR3: CASSPPTLNEAFF
D: TRBD1; size: -; J: TRBJ1-5; V: TRBV28; DNA: TGTGCCAGCAGTTTCCTCGGAAGGGGGCGCGATCAGCCCCAGCATTTT; CDR3: CASSFLGRGRDQPQHF
D: -; size: -; J: TRBJ1-1; V: TRBV15; DNA: TGTGCCACCAGCAGCGACATGAACACTGAAGCTTTCTTT; CDR3: CATSSDMNTEAFF
D: -; size: -; J: TRBJ1-1; V: TRBV18; DNA: TGTGCCAGCTCTCCACCCCGGAGAACGTCCACTGAAGCTTTCTTT; CDR3: CASSPPRRTSTEAFF
D: -; size: -; J: TRBJ1-2; V: TRBV6-5; DNA: TGTGCCAGCAGTTACTATCCAGGCGGCTACACCTTC; CDR3: CASSYYPGGYTF
D: -; size: -; J: TRBJ1-4; V: TRBV2; DNA: TGTGCCAGCACGGGGGGTTTATATGAAAAACTGTTTTTT; CDR3: CASTGGLYEKLFF
D: TRBD2; size: -; J: TRBJ2-7; V: TRBV4-2; DNA: TGTGCCAGCAGCCAAGGTTTTAGCGGGAGGTACGAGCAGTACTTC; CDR3: CASSQGFSGRYEQYF
D: TRBD2; size: -; J: TRBJ2-7; V: TRBV27; DNA: TGTGCCAGCACGGCGGGGGACGGTCCATACGAGCAGTACTTC; CDR3: CASTAGDGPYEQYF
D: TRBD1; size: -; J: TRBJ2-5; V: TRBV5-4; DNA: TGTGCCAGCGGACAGGGAAGGGTAGAGACCCAGTACTTC; CDR3: CASGQGRVETQYF
D: TRBD2; size: -; J: TRBJ2-1; V: TRBV5-1; DNA: TGCGCCAGCAGCTCAACTAGCGGAGACTACAATGAGCAGTTCTTC; CDR3: CASSSTSGDYNEQFF
D: -; size: -; J: TRBJ1-5; V: TRBV24-1; DNA: TGTGCCACCGGGGGGGGTCAGCCCCAGCATTTT; CDR3: CATGGGQPQHF
D: -; size: -; J: TRBJ2-4; V: TRBV11-2; DNA: TGTGCCAGCAGCTTTCCGACTAGTGCCAAAAACATTCAGTACTTC; CDR3: CASSFPTSAKNIQYF
D: -; size: -; J: TRBJ1-3; V: TRBV5-6; DNA: TGTGCCAGCAGCTTATTACATAGCCTCTCTGGAAACACCATATATTTT; CDR3: CASSLLHSLSGNTIYF
D: -; size: once; J: TRBJ1-1; V: TRBV20-1; DNA: TGCAGTGCCCTTCTACAGACTACATTCTTT; CDR3: CSALLQTTFF
D: -; size: -; J: TRBJ2-7; V: TRBV25-1; DNA: TGTGCCAGCAGTGTGACATACGAGCAGTACTTC; CDR3: CASSVTYEQYF
D: TRBD2; size: -; J: TRBJ2-1; V: TRBV15; DNA: TGTGCCACCAGCGGGGGACTAGTGGATGAGCAGTTCTTC; CDR3: CATSGGLVDEQFF
D: TRBD1; size: -; J: TRBJ1-4; V: TRBV5-6; DNA: TGTGCCAGCAGCGGCCGGACAGGGGATGGTGAAAAACTGTTTTTT; CDR3: CASSGRTGDGEKLFF
D: TRBD2; size: few; J: TRBJ2-5; V: TRBV7-6; DNA: TGTGCCAGCAGCTTAGCCCTAGCGGGGACGGGTCAAGAGACCCAGTACTTC; CDR3: CASSLALAGTGQETQYF
D: TRBD1; size: -; J: TRBJ1-2; V: TRBV7-9; DNA: TGTGCCAGCAGCCCGGACAGGGACTATGGCTACACCTTC; CDR3: CASSPDRDYGYTF
D: -; size: -; J: TRBJ2-3; V: TRBV7-2; DNA: TGTGCCAGCAGTCACACAGATACGCAGTATTTT; CDR3: CASSHTDTQYF
D: -; size: -; J: TRBJ2-6; V: TRBV5-1; DNA: TGCGCCAGCAGCGGAGGTCGTTCCTCTGGGGCCAACGTCCTGACTTTC; CDR3: CASSGGRSSGANVLTF
D: -; size: -; J: TRBJ2-1; V: TRBV7-2; DNA: TGTGCCAGCAGCCCGGACTCAATCTCCTACAATGAGCAGTTCTTC; CDR3: CASSPDSISYNEQFF
D: TRBD2; size: once; J: TRBJ2-7; V: TRBV7-2; DNA: TGTGCCAGCAGTCGGACTAGCGGGACCCCCTACGAGCAGTACTTC; CDR3: CASSRTSGTPYEQYF
D: TRBD2; size: -; J: TRBJ2-1; V: TRBV28; DNA: TGTGCCAGCACCTTGGGGACTAGCGGGACCAATGAGCAGTTCTTC; CDR3: CASTLGTSGTNEQFF
D: -; size: -; J: TRBJ1-5; V: TRBV28; DNA: TGTGCCAGCAGGCCAGGGTACAATCAGCCCCAGCATTTT; CDR3: CASRPGYNQPQHF
D: -; size: -; J: TRBJ1-4; V: TRBV5-6; DNA: TGTGCCAGCAGCTTGTGGGGCAGGGAGGTATATGAAAAACTGTTTTTT; CDR3: CASSLWGREVYEKLFF
D: -; size: -; J: TRBJ2-3; V: TRBV27; DNA: TGTGCCAGTACGGGGAGCACAGATACGCAGTATTTT; CDR3: CASTGSTDTQYF
D: TRBD1; size: -; J: TRBJ2-2; V: TRBV5-1; DNA: TGCGCCAGCAGCATGGACAGGACCTTAGGAACCGGGGAGCTGTTTTTT; CDR3: CASSMDRTLGTGELFF
D: TRBD2; size: once; J: TRBJ2-5; V: TRBV7-2; DNA: TGTGCCAGCAGCCCCGCCGGAGCGGGAGGGTTAGAGACCCAGTACTTC; CDR3: CASSPAGAGGLETQYF
D: -; size: -; J: TRBJ2-3; V: TRBV7-9; DNA: TGTGCCAGCAGAGTCGGAGCAGATACGCAGTATTTT; CDR3: CASRVGADTQYF
D: TRBD1; size: -; J: TRBJ2-3; V: TRBV10-3; DNA: TGTGCCATCAGTGGGGGACAGGGGCGGGATACGCAGTATTTT; CDR3: CAISGGQGRDTQYF
D: TRBD2; size: few; J: TRBJ2-3; V: TRBV11-2; DNA: TGTGCCAGCAGCTGGGGGGGAGGTGGCACAGATACGCAGTATTTT; CDR3: CASSWGGGGTDTQYF
D: -; size: -; J: TRBJ1-4; V: TRBV2; DNA: TGTGCCAGCTTACCCACAGGTGCAACTAATGAAAAACTGTTTTTT; CDR3: CASLPTGATNEKLFF
D: TRBD1; size: -; J: TRBJ2-3; V: TRBV7-2; DNA: TGTGCCAGCAGCCCAAGGACAGGGGCAGATACGCAGTATTTT; CDR3: CASSPRTGADTQYF
D: TRBD2; size: -; J: TRBJ2-7; V: TRBV10-3; DNA: TGTGCCATCAGTGAGTCGATGGGGCTAGCGGGAAGCTACGAGCAGTACTTC; CDR3: CAISESMGLAGSYEQYF